The T cell receptor (beta chain) under discussion was sequenced for a study of cytomegalovirus exposure and HLA in healthy donors. TCRdb keeps only in-frame clones here, not all; method: immunoSEQ multiplex PCR. The table records some 150,000 clones, more than 75% of them present only once. This CDR3 is 15 amino acids long. Germline V gene sequence: CDR1 MNHEY, CDR2 SVGAGI. J was trimmed by 6 bases and V by 4 bases; bases with no gene match: 11. The material sequenced was PBMCs. The sequence derives from a man between 18 and 29 years old in good health and CMV-seropositive. V usage is TRBV6-5 and J usage is TRBJ2-7, with TRBD1 matching over 8 bases. The CDR3 bases are TGTGCCAGCAGTTCGACCTGGACAGGGAATTCCGAGCAGTACTTC. It yields the protein CASSSTWTGNSEQYF.